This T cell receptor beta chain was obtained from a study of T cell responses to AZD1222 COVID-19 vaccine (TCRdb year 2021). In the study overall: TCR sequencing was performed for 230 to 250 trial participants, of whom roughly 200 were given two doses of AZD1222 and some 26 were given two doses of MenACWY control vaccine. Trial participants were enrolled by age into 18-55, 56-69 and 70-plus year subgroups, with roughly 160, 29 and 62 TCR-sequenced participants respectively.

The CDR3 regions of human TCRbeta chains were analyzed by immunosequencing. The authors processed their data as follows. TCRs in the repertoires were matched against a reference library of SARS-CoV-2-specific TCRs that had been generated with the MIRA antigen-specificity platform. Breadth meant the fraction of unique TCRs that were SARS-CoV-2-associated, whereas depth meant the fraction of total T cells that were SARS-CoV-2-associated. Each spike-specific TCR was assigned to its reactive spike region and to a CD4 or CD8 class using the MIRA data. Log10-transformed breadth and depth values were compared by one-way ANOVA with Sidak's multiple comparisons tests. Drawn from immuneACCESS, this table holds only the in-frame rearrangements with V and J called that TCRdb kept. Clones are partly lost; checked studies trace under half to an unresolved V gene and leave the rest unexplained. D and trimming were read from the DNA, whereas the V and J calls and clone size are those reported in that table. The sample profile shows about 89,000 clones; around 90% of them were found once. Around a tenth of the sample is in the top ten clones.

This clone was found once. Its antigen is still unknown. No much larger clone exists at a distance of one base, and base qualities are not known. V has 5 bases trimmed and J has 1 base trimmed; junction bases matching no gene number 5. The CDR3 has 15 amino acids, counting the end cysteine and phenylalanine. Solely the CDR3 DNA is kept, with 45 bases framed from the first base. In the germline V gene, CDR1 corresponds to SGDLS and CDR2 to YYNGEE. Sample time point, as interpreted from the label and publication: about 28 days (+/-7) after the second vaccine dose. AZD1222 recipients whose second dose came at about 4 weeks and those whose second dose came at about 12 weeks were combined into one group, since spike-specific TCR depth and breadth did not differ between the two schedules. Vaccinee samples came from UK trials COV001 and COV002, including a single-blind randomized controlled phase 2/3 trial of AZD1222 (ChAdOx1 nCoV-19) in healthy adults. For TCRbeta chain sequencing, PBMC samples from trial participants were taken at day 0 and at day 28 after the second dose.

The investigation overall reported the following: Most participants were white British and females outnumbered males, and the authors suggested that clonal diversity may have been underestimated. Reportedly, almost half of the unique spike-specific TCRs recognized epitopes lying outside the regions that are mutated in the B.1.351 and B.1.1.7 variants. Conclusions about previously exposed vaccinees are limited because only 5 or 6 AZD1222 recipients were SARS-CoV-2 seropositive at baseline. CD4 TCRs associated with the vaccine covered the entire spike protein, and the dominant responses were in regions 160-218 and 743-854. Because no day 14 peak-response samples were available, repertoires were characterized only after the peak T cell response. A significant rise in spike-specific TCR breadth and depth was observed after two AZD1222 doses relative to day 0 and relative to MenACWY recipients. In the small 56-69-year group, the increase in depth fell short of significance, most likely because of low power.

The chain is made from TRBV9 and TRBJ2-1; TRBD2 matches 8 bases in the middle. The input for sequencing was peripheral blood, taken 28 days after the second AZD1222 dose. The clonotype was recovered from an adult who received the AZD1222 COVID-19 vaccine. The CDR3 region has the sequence CASRGKRGSYNEQFF. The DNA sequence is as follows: TGTGCCAGCAGAGGAAAGCGGGGGTCCTACAATGAGCAGTTCTTC.